These T cell receptor beta chains were read from a single sample in a study of T cells in Graves' hyperthyroidism and ophthalmopathy. TCRdb redid the calling of the multiplex PCR reads with MiXCR, one entry per CDR3 protein. The sample records under 400,000 distinct CDR3 sequences, roughly 13% being singletons. The sequenced sample was blood. These receptors all come from a woman younger than 30 with Graves' hyperthyroidism. Both conserved end residues are part of each CDR3. Fields, in order: V gene, clone size, J gene, D gene, CDR3 protein, CDR3 DNA. The D gene is left open where the match is weak. Rows may omit the clone size; those that give it use once, few, many or a size class.

TRBV5-6	NA	TRBJ2-1	NA	CASSPLPTGYNEQFF	TGTGCCAGCAGCCCGCTCCCGACGGGCTACAATGAGCAGTTCTTC
TRBV20-1	NA	TRBJ1-4	NA	CSARVRANEKLFF	TGCAGTGCTAGAGTTCGGGCGAATGAAAAACTGTTTTTT
TRBV9	NA	TRBJ1-4	NA	CASSVGGTPIFLTNEKLFF	TGTGCCAGCAGCGTAGGTGGGACGCCGATTTTTCTGACTAATGAAAAACTGTTTTTT
TRBV7-6	few	TRBJ2-7	TRBD2	CASSLSTSGSWQYF	TGTGCCAGCAGCTTAAGTACTAGCGGGAGTTGGCAGTACTTC
TRBV6-1	many	TRBJ1-6	NA	CASSMQFSSSYNSPLHF	TGTGCCAGCAGTATGCAGTTTTCCTCCTCCTATAATTCACCCCTCCACTTT
TRBV6-1	many	TRBJ1-2	TRBD1	CASMTGVAYGYTF	TGTGCCAGCATGACAGGGGTTGCCTATGGCTACACCTTC
TRBV20-1	NA	TRBJ2-7	NA	CSARDARAVGSYEQYF	TGCAGTGCTAGAGATGCACGAGCGGTGGGCTCCTACGAGCAGTACTTC
TRBV27	many	TRBJ2-7	NA	CASSPRASQSEQYF	TGTGCCAGCAGTCCCCGGGCCAGCCAGTCCGAGCAGTACTTC
TRBV11-2	many	TRBJ1-1	TRBD1	CASSSSGTVITEAFF	TGTGCCAGCAGCTCCTCCGGGACAGTAATTACGGAAGCTTTCTTT
TRBV12-3/TRBV12-4	many	TRBJ2-1	NA	CASSQTSNEQFF	TGTGCCAGCAGCCAGACCAGCAATGAGCAGTTCTTC
TRBV9	few	TRBJ1-2	NA	CASSAGAEPLYGYTF	TGTGCCAGCAGCGCGGGGGCAGAACCCTTATATGGCTACACCTTC
TRBV20-1	few	TRBJ1-6	NA	CSAGPSGLSSYNSPLHF	TGCAGTGCTGGTCCTTCCGGGCTTAGCTCCTATAATTCACCCCTCCACTTT
TRBV20-1	many	TRBJ1-4	NA	CSAPGLGNEKLFF	TGCAGTGCTCCGGGATTGGGAAATGAAAAACTGTTTTTT
TRBV2	many	TRBJ1-2	NA	CASSENSGRNYGYTF	TGTGCCAGCAGTGAAAATTCAGGGAGGAACTATGGCTACACCTTC
TRBV28	many	TRBJ2-2	NA	CASSSPLITGELFF	TGTGCCAGCAGTTCCCCCCTAATTACCGGGGAGCTGTTTTTT
TRBV12-3/TRBV12-4	many	TRBJ2-7	TRBD1	CASSTGTGVDEQYF	TGTGCCAGCAGTACCGGGACAGGGGTTGACGAGCAGTACTTT
TRBV7-2	many	TRBJ2-3	TRBD1	CASSPGTGVRTDTQYF	TGTGCCAGCAGCCCAGGGACAGGGGTTCGTACAGATACGCAGTATTTT
TRBV5-1	many	TRBJ2-3	NA	CASSLDLADTQYF	TGCGCCAGCAGCTTGGATCTAGCAGATACGCAGTATTTT
TRBV6-1	many	TRBJ1-1	NA	CASSQLGQVAEAFF	TGTGCCAGCAGCCAGTTGGGGCAAGTTGCTGAAGCTTTCTTT
TRBV7-2	many	TRBJ2-5	TRBD2	CASSPPSGSVETQYF	TGTGCCAGCAGCCCTCCCAGCGGGAGCGTGGAGACCCAGTACTTC
TRBV20-1	many	TRBJ2-3	TRBD2	CSARKLAGDRTDTQYF	TGCAGTGCTAGAAAACTAGCGGGAGATAGGACAGATACGCAGTATTTT
TRBV5-5	many	TRBJ1-1	TRBD1	CASSPHPGQGAAEAFF	TGTGCCAGCAGCCCACATCCGGGACAGGGGGCCGCTGAAGCTTTCTTT
TRBV12-3/TRBV12-4	many	TRBJ2-2	NA	CASSPAGNTGELFF	TGTGCCAGCAGCCCAGCGGGGAACACCGGGGAGCTGTTTTTT
TRBV27	many	TRBJ2-3	NA	CASMGSTDTQYF	TGTGCCAGCATGGGGAGCACAGATACGCAGTATTTT
TRBV15	NA	TRBJ1-2	NA	CATSRDQTVVGYTF	TGTGCCACCAGCAGAGATCAAACGGTGGTTGGCTACACCTTC
TRBV4-3	NA	TRBJ2-2	TRBD2	CASSPGTSGRGGELFF	TGCGCCAGCAGCCCCGGGACTAGCGGGAGGGGCGGGGAGCTGTTTTTT
TRBV20-1	many	TRBJ1-1	NA	CSAKAGTEAFF	TGCAGTGCTAAGGCCGGGACTGAAGCTTTCTTT
TRBV15	many	TRBJ1-5	NA	CATSSERGINQPQHF	TGTGCCACCAGCTCCGAAAGGGGGATCAATCAGCCCCAGCATTTT
TRBV7-6	many	TRBJ2-5	NA	CASSLGVRETQYF	TGTGCCAGCAGCTTAGGCGTACGGGAGACCCAGTACTTC
TRBV7-8	many	TRBJ2-7	NA	CASSLERVGSYEQYF	TGTGCCAGCAGCTTAGAAAGGGTTGGCTCCTACGAGCAGTACTTC
TRBV7-2	many	TRBJ2-5	NA	CASSLVAGDGETQYF	TGTGCCAGCAGCTTAGTGGCAGGGGATGGGGAGACCCAGTACTTC
TRBV3-1	many	TRBJ2-2	TRBD2	CASRGSGGNTGELFF	TGTGCCAGCCGGGGGAGCGGGGGAAACACCGGGGAGCTGTTTTTT
TRBV10-3	many	TRBJ1-5	NA	CAISESALRNQPQHF	TGTGCCATCAGTGAGTCGGCACTTCGCAATCAGCCCCAGCATTTT
TRBV7-2	many	TRBJ2-1	NA	CASSLFSTLHPYNEQFF	TGTGCCAGCAGCTTATTTTCTACCCTTCACCCCTACAATGAGCAGTTCTTC
TRBV5-8	few	TRBJ2-3	NA	CASSLQGPPQYF	TGTGCCAGCAGCCTACAGGGACCTCCGCAGTATTTT
TRBV11-2	few	TRBJ1-6	NA	CASSRAHGPNSPLHF	TGTGCCAGCAGCCGGGCCCACGGCCCAAATTCACCCCTCCACTTT
TRBV27	many	TRBJ1-1	NA	CASSFLGGNTEAFF	TGTGCCAGCAGTTTTCTCGGGGGAAACACTGAAGCTTTCTTT
TRBV20-1	NA	TRBJ2-1	TRBD2	CSARAGLAGGPYNEQFF	TGCAGTGCTAGGGCCGGACTAGCGGGAGGCCCCTACAATGAGCAGTTCTTC
TRBV24-1	many	TRBJ2-2	NA	CATSGQGGVSTGELFF	TGTGCCACCAGTGGGCAGGGAGGCGTTAGCACCGGGGAGCTGTTTTTT
TRBV7-8	many	TRBJ2-5	NA	CASSLSAETQYF	TGTGCCAGCAGCTTGTCAGCGGAGACCCAGTACTTC
TRBV7-9	NA	TRBJ1-2	NA	CASSGIGGKDHIDGYTF	TGTGCCAGCAGCGGGATAGGTGGAAAAGATCACATAGATGGCTACACCTTC